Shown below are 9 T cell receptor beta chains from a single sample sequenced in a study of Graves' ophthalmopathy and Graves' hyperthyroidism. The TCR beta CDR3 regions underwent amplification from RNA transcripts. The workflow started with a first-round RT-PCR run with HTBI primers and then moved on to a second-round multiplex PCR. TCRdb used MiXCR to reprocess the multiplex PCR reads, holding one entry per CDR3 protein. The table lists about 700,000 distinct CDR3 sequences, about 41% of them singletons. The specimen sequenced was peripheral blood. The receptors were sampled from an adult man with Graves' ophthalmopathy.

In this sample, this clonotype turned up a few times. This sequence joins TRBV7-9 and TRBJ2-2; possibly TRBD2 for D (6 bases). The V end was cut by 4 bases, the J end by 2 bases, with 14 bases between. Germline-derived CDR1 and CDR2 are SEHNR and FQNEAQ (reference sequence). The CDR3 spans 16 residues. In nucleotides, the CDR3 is TGTGCCAGCAGCTATGCGGGGACTCAAAACACCGGGGAGCTGTTTTTT. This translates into CASSYAGTQNTGELFF.

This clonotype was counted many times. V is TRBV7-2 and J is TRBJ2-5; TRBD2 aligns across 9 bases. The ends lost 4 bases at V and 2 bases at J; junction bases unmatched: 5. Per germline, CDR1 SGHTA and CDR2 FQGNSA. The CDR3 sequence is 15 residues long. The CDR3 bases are TGTGCCAGCAGCTCAACTAGCGGGTTTCAAGAGACCCAGTACTTC. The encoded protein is CASSSTSGFQETQYF.

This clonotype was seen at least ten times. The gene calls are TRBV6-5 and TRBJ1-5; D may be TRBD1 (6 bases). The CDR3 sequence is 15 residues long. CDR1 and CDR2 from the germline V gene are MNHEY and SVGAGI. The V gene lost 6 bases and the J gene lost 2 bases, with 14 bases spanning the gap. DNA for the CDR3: TGTGCCAGCAGGGAACAGGGAAGGGGCAATCAGCCCCAGCATTTT. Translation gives CASREQGRGNQPQHF.

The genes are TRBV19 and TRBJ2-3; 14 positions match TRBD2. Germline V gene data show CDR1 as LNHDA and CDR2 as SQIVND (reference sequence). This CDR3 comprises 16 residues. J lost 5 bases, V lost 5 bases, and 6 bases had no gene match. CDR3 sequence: CASSPRTSGRRDTQYF. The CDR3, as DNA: TGTGCCAGTAGTCCCCGGACTAGCGGGAGGAGAGATACGCAGTATTTT. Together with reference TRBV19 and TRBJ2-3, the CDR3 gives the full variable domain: DGGITQSPKYLFRKEGQNVTLSCEQNLNHDAMYWYRQDPGQGLRLIYYSQIVNDFQKGDIAEGYSVSREKKESFPLTVTSAQKNPTAFYLCASSPRTSGRRDTQYFGPGTRLTVL.

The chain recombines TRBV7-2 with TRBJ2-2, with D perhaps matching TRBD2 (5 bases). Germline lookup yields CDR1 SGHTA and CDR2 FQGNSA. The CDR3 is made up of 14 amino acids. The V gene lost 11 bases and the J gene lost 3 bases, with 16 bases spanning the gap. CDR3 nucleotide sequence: TGTGCCTGGACTCCTCCGGAGGACACCGGGGAGCTGTTTTTT. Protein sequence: CAWTPPEDTGELFF.

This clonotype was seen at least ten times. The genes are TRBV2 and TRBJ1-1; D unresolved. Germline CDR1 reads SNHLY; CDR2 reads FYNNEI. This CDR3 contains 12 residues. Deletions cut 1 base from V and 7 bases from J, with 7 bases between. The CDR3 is CASSEGVVEAFF. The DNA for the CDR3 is TGTGCCAGCAGTGAAGGGGTAGTTGAAGCTTTCTTT.

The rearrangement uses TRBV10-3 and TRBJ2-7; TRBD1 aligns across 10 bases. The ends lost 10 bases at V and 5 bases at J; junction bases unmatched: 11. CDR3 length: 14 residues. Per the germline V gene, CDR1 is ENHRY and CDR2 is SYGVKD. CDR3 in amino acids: CASSYGTGVHEQYF. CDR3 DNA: TGTGCCAGCAGCTACGGGACAGGGGTACACGAGCAGTACTTC.

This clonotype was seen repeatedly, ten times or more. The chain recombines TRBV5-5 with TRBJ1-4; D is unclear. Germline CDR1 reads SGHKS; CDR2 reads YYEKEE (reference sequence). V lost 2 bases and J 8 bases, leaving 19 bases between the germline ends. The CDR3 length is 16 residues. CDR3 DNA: TGTGCCAGCAGCTTTGAGGGATACGGAGGATGGGAAAAACTGTTTTTT. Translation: CASSFEGYGGWEKLFF.

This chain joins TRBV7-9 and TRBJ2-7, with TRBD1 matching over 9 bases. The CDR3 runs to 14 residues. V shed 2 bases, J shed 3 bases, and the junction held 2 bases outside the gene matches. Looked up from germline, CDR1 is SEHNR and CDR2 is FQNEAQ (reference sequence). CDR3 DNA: TGTGCCAGCAGCTTAAGGACAGGGGACTACGAGCAGTACTTC. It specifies CASSLRTGDYEQYF. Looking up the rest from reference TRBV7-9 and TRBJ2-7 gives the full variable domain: DTGVSQNPRHKITKRGQNVTFRCDPISEHNRLYWYRQTLGQGPEFLTYFQNEAQLEKSRLLSDRFSAERPKGSFSTLEIQRTEQGDSAMYLCASSLRTGDYEQYFGPGTRLTVT.